This TCR beta chain was sequenced during a study of blood T cell repertoires in COVID-19. About the study: Acute and convalescent COVID-19 samples came from the United States, Italy and Spain. Sources were T cells, B-cell-depleted T cells, or PBMCs; the material itself was cDNA or gDNA.

In the original workflow: Using reference gene primer amplification, nucleated cell counts were estimated. Using immunoSEQ multiplex PCR, the repertoire was profiled, and TCRdb retains in-frame clones only, with some absent. The DNA was the basis for D and trimming; V, J and clone size are from that table. The sample holds 85,000 to 100,000 clones; 65% to 85% are singletons and the top ten take 17%. The CDR3 runs 13 residues. The germline CDR1 and CDR2 sequences are SGHTA and FQGNSA. With 5 bases removed from V and 3 bases from J, the gap between germline ends came to 7 bases. The rearrangement joins TRBV7-2 to TRBJ1-4; D ambiguous. This clonotype originated in a woman aged 55-69 years with acute or convalescent COVID-19. The sequenced sample was peripheral blood. Written as DNA, the CDR3 is TGTGCCAGCAGCGCCGAGGCTAATGAAAAACTGTTTTTT. It translates to CASSAEANEKLFF.